Each of the 16 T cell receptor beta chains below was sequenced from the same sample in a study of human T cells and chemical hapten exposure. Time point described: patch test 1, 2 weeks after DPC sensitization. The treatment is: therapeutic diphenylcyclopropenone sensitization with weekly scalp DPC. Each CDR3 protein gets one entry after TCRdb re-called the RACE reads with MiXCR. The sample lists some 200,000 distinct CDR3 sequences, 20% to 25% occurring once. This sample comprised whole blood, obtained in connection with sensitization to the hapten diphenylcyclopropenone (DPC). These TCRs come from a woman aged 45-65 years with alopecia areata. Some clones in this sample may be carry-over from other donors' samples.

The chain is built from TRBV6-2 or TRBV6-3 and TRBJ2-2, with D maybe TRBD2 (5 bases). Trimming took 5 bases from V and 3 from J, leaving 7 bases between them. Germline lookup yields CDR1 MNHEY and CDR2 SVGEGT. The CDR3 loop spans 13 amino acids. The chain's CDR3 is CASSRRDTGELFF. Here the CDR3 DNA reads TGTGCCAGCAGTAGGCGGGACACCGGGGAGCTGTTTTTT.

The chain carries TRBV5-4 and TRBJ2-7, with 9 positions matching TRBD2. The CDR3 has 15 amino acids. J gave up 2 bases and V 0 bases, and 3 bases lay outside the gene matches. Germline loops: CDR1 SGHNT, CDR2 YYREEE (reference sequence). The CDR3 DNA follows: TGTGCCAGCAGCTTGGAGACTAGCGGACCCTACGAGCAGTACTTC. It yields the protein CASSLETSGPYEQYF.

This clonotype was detected only once. The chain combines TRBV18 with TRBJ2-7; 10 nucleotides agree with TRBD2. Germline CDR1 KGHSH, CDR2 LQKENI. Unmatched junction bases numbered 7, after V lost 2 bases and J lost 3 bases. This CDR3 comprises 16 residues. This chain's CDR3 is CASSPRIAGGNYEQYF. The DNA for the CDR3 is TGTGCCAGCTCACCAAGGATAGCGGGAGGAAACTACGAGCAGTACTTC.

This sequence joins TRBV11-2 and TRBJ2-1; D is uncertain. The CDR3 extends over 15 amino acids. V was shortened by 6 bases and J by 0 bases, with 12 bases between the two germline ends. The V gene's germline CDR1 is SGHAT and CDR2 FQNNGV. CDR3 region: CASSIRASSYNEQFF. In nucleotides, the CDR3 is TGTGCCAGCAGTATACGCGCAAGCTCCTACAATGAGCAGTTCTTC.

V usage is TRBV20-1 and J usage is TRBJ2-7; possibly TRBD1 for D (6 bases). Germline values: CDR1 DFQATT, CDR2 SNEGSKA (reference sequence). Trimming took off 6 bases at V and 2 bases at J, with 14 bases between the two ends. The CDR3 contains 13 residues. Here the CDR3 reads CSAPGQRTYEQYF. CDR3 bases: TGCAGTGCCCCGGGACAACGGACCTACGAGCAGTACTTC.

The CDR3 protein is CASSNPSTGEDEQYF. CDR3 sequence (DNA): TGTGCCAGCAGTAACCCCTCGACAGGGGAGGACGAGCAGTACTTC. J is TRBJ2-7 and V is TRBV6-5; 8 bases map to TRBD1. This CDR3 region has 15 residues. Germline V gene lookup returns CDR1 MNHEY and CDR2 SVGAGI. J lost 5 bases, V lost 5 bases, and 11 bases had no gene match.

Only a few counts were recorded for this clonotype. V and J are TRBV4-2 and TRBJ2-4; no reliable D call. Germline V gene lookup returns CDR1 LGHNA and CDR2 YNFKEQ. V gave up 1 base and J gave up 9 bases, with 16 bases separating them. The CDR3 has 15 residues. The DNA of the CDR3 is TGTGCCAGCAGCCAAGGCGGCAGGACCCTAAGCATTCAGTACTTC. This translates into CASSQGGRTLSIQYF.

This clonotype was seen a handful of times. This chain links TRBV15 with TRBJ2-7; D uncertain. Germline CDR1 is LNHNV and CDR2 is YYDKDF (reference sequence). The CDR3 loop spans 12 amino acids. V was trimmed by 0 bases and J by 3 bases, leaving 3 bases between them. The CDR3 here is CATSRDGYEQYF. DNA for the CDR3: TGTGCCACCAGCAGAGACGGCTACGAGCAGTACTTC.

This clonotype came up once. The rearrangement joins TRBV5-1 to TRBJ2-5, with D possibly called TRBD1 or TRBD2 (5 bases each). V was pared by 0 bases and J by 5 bases, with 14 bases between. The germline V gene encodes CDR1 SGHRS and CDR2 YFSETQ. The CDR3 has 15 amino acids. This CDR3 is CASSLGGRREETQYF. CDR3 sequence (DNA): TGCGCCAGCAGCTTGGGCGGTCGCAGGGAGGAGACCCAGTACTTC.

Only a few counts were recorded for this clonotype. This sequence joins TRBV29-1 and TRBJ1-2, with D unresolved. V was shortened by 2 bases and J by 8 bases, with 9 bases between the two germline ends. The CDR3 totals 11 residues. In germline, CDR1 is SQVTM, CDR2 ANQGSEA. CDR3 loop: CSVEKQSGYTF. The DNA for the CDR3 is TGCAGCGTTGAAAAACAGTCGGGCTACACCTTC.

V is TRBV6-5 and J is TRBJ2-7; possible D gene TRBD2, 6 bases. This CDR3 region has 12 residues. CDR1 and CDR2 (germline): MNHEY, SVGAGI. V was clipped by 10 bases and J by 3 bases, with 13 bases between them. CDR3 DNA sequence: TGTGCCACCCGGGGGTTGAGCTACGAGCAGTACTTC. Translation: CATRGLSYEQYF.

This clonotype was seen more than once but under ten times. The chain carries TRBV29-1 and TRBJ2-1, with TRBD1 matching over 11 bases. CDR1 is SQVTM, CDR2 ANQGSEA, per germline. Trimming at V came to 6 bases and at J to 7 bases, leaving 11 bases not matched to a gene. The CDR3 is 15 amino acids. The CDR3 reads CSVEGRGQGVNEQFF. The DNA for the CDR3 is TGCAGCGTGGAGGGGCGGGGACAGGGGGTAAATGAGCAGTTCTTC.

This clonotype was observed a few times. V is TRBV29-1 and J is TRBJ2-2; 14 bases match TRBD2. Germline values: CDR1 SQVTM, CDR2 ANQGSEA. The J segment lost 7 bases and the V segment lost 6 bases, leaving 7 bases of the junction unmatched. CDR3 length: 15 residues. The CDR3 sequence: CSVGGLAGGVGELFF. The CDR3 nucleotides read TGCAGCGTCGGCGGACTAGCGGGAGGTGTCGGGGAGCTGTTTTTT.

J is TRBJ2-2 and V is TRBV4-2; D gene uncertain. Trimming removed 0 bases at V and 0 bases at J, with 5 bases between. This CDR3 has 15 amino acids. Per germline, CDR1 LGHNA and CDR2 YNFKEQ. CDR3 residues: CASSQDHANTGELFF. CDR3 nucleotide sequence: TGTGCCAGCAGCCAAGATCACGCGAACACCGGGGAGCTGTTTTTT.

The rearrangement joins TRBV7-3 to TRBJ2-1; 14 nucleotides line up with TRBD2. Germline V gives CDR1 SGHTA, CDR2 FQGTGA. V was clipped by 3 bases and J by 10 bases; unmatched bases: 8. CDR3 length: 16 residues. The chain's CDR3 is CASSFSGTSGRGEQFF. The CDR3 bases are TGTGCCAGCAGCTTTTCCGGGACTAGCGGGAGAGGGGAGCAGTTCTTC.

This clonotype was observed a handful of times. The rearrangement links TRBV5-6 to TRBJ2-7; no clear D gene. Trimming took 4 bases from V and 3 from J, leaving 17 bases between them. The V gene's germline CDR1 is SGHDT and CDR2 YYEEEE. The CDR3 loop spans 15 amino acids. CDR3 amino acids: CASSPFEEAHYEQYF. The CDR3 coding sequence is TGTGCCAGCAGCCCCTTTGAGGAAGCGCACTACGAGCAGTACTTC. The variable domain in full, with the rest retrieved from reference TRBV5-6 and TRBJ2-7, is DAGVTQSPTHLIKTRGQQVTLRCSPKSGHDTVSWYQQALGQGPQFIFQYYEEEERQRGNFPDRFSGHQFPNYSSELNVNALLLGDSALYLCASSPFEEAHYEQYFGPGTRLTVT.